This TCR beta chain was captured by sequencing in a study of shared clonotypes between healthy human individuals. Germline loops: CDR1 SGHAT, CDR2 FQNNGV. J was trimmed by 4 bases and V by 8 bases; bases with no gene match: 14. The CDR3 contains 17 residues. Per the study methods: In the immunoSEQ data, sequences were junction-only and lacked quality scores, so filtering differed. Produced via immunoSEQ multiplex PCR; TCRdb's table is partial and in-frame only. V, J and clone size are taken as reported in that table, and D and trimming were inferred from the DNA itself. The sample contains some 1 million clones, about 75% of which appear only once.

The chain combines TRBV11-2 with TRBJ2-5; 12 positions agree with TRBD1. Sequencing input: memory CD4+ T cells sorted from blood. As to subset: CD45RA-negative fraction. The sequence was obtained from a man between 18 and 29 years old in good health. CDR3 in amino acids: CASFARDRGLHPETQYF. CDR3 nucleotide sequence: TGTGCCAGCTTCGCCCGGGACAGGGGGCTCCACCCAGAGACCCAGTACTTC.